This T cell receptor (beta chain) was recorded in a study of blood T cell repertoires in COVID-19. The wider study: Samples taken during acute and convalescent COVID-19 were collected in the United States, Italy and Spain. T cells, B-cell-depleted T cells, or PBMCs provided the cDNA or gDNA that served as material.

Authors' analysis steps: Estimation of nucleated cell counts relied on the amplification of reference gene primers. Data came from immunoSEQ multiplex PCR; TCRdb stores just in-frame clones and leaves some out. V and J calls plus clone size are reproduced from that table; the DNA served to infer D and trimming. Of about 82,000 clones listed, 80% to 90% are singletons. The CDR3 extends over 16 amino acids. Trimming stripped 6 bases from V and 10 bases from J, with 27 bases between. Germline V CDR1 and CDR2: SGHNT, YENEEA. V gene TRBV11-3 combines with J gene TRBJ1-1; a possible D gene is TRBD1 (5 bases). Specimen: peripheral blood. The receptor was derived from a woman in her sixties or seventies with acute or convalescent COVID-19. CDR3 amino acids: CASSSYAVGADQVAFF. The CDR3, as DNA: TGTGCCAGCAGTTCATACGCCGTTGGGGCAGATCAAGTAGCTTTCTTT.